The rows below give T cell receptor beta chains drawn from one sample of a study of shared clonotypes between healthy human individuals. Method: immunoSEQ multiplex PCR; TCRdb's copy keeps in-frame clones and lacks some. The data show around 610,000 clones, roughly 96% seen once. Sequencing was carried out using naive CD8+ T cells sorted from blood. The receptors come from a woman aged 25 to 39 in good health. Each CDR3 is given with its conserved first and last residue. The D gene is left open where the match is weak. Only part of the rows carry a size: once, few, many, or a class if the clone is expanded.

clone size	V gene	D gene	J gene	CDR3 protein	CDR3 DNA
NA	TRBV25-1	NA	TRBJ2-2	CASSEYTGGELFF	TGTGCCAGCAGTGAATACACGGGCGGGGAGCTGTTTTTT
NA	TRBV4-1	NA	TRBJ2-2	CASQQGTNTGELFF	TGCGCCAGTCAACAGGGAACGAACACCGGGGAGCTGTTTTTT
NA	TRBV27	TRBD2	TRBJ2-3	CASSLSAGILATDTQYF	TGTGCCAGCAGTTTATCGGCAGGAATACTAGCGACGGATACGCAGTATTTT
NA	TRBV5-1	NA	TRBJ1-5	CASSLVVGQPQHF	TGCGCCAGCAGCTTGGTTGTGGGTCAGCCCCAGCATTTT
NA	TRBV7-6	NA	TRBJ2-2	CASSLSGYTGELFF	TGTGCCAGCAGCTTGAGCGGGTACACCGGGGAGCTGTTTTTT
NA	TRBV19	TRBD2	TRBJ2-3	CASSHSSGGETDTQYF	TGTGCCAGTAGCCATTCTAGCGGAGGGGAAACAGATACGCAGTATTTT
NA	TRBV5-6	NA	TRBJ2-3	CASSKRTSSTDTQYF	TGTGCCAGCAGCAAAAGGACTTCTAGCACAGATACGCAGTATTTT
NA	TRBV7-9	NA	TRBJ1-2	CASSRDSDGYTF	TGTGCCAGCAGCAGGGATTCTGATGGCTACACCTTC
few	TRBV11-2	NA	TRBJ2-5	CASSFMGIQETQYF	TGTGCCAGCAGCTTTATGGGAATTCAAGAGACCCAGTACTTC
NA	TRBV13	NA	TRBJ2-7	CASSLGTGDEQYF	TGTGCCAGCAGCTTGGGGACGGGGGACGAGCAGTACTTC
NA	TRBV5-8	TRBD2	TRBJ2-5	CASSPGLAGETQYF	TGTGCCAGCAGTCCTGGACTAGCGGGAGAGACCCAGTACTTC
NA	TRBV2	TRBD2	TRBJ2-7	CASSEWVSGRASYEQYF	TGTGCCAGCAGTGAGTGGGTTAGCGGGAGGGCCTCCTACGAGCAGTACTTC
NA	TRBV7-9	NA	TRBJ2-2	CASSPSPGSGELFF	TGTGCCAGCAGCCCCTCCCCCGGGTCCGGGGAGCTGTTTTTT
NA	TRBV2	TRBD2	TRBJ2-5	CASSEWVAGGQETQYF	TGTGCCAGCAGTGAATGGGTAGCGGGAGGACAAGAGACCCAGTACTTC